This T cell receptor (beta chain) came from a study of cytomegalovirus exposure and HLA in healthy donors. Study-wide background: Most donors, 70% to 85% of roughly 400 genotyped, fell in the Caucasian-associated ancestry cluster. Overall study results and limits: Several top significant clusters appeared, in a later analysis, to be linked to common viral pathogens. Evidence from a later analysis indicated that most CMV-associated TCR beta chains looked HLA-restricted.

For this clone: Its antigen remains unidentified.

PCR involved 60 Vbeta and 13 Jbeta primers. As processed by the authors: Roughly 83 million unique TCR beta chains, some 9.9 million of them shared, were counted by a later analysis. Libraries were prepared by immunoSEQ multiplex PCR; TCRdb keeps only in-frame clonotypes and omits some of them. That table is the source of V, J and clone size, and D and trimming were worked out from the DNA. The data contain about 160,000 clones, approximately 80% of them singletons. The sequence was obtained from a male donor in good health and CMV-seropositive. The sequenced sample consisted of PBMCs.

The CDR3 sequence is CATSRDTVEAGANVLTF. For the CDR3, the DNA is TGTGCCACCAGCAGAGACACGGTTGAAGCTGGGGCCAACGTCCTGACTTTC. The chain links TRBV15 to TRBJ2-6; no clear D gene. Per the germline V gene, CDR1 is LNHNV and CDR2 is YYDKDF (reference sequence). There are 17 residues in the CDR3. V was trimmed by 0 bases and J by 2 bases, leaving 11 bases between them.